This T cell receptor (beta chain) derives from a study of response to subunit inactivated influenza vaccine. TCRdb ran MiXCR on the RT-PCR reads and lists one entry per CDR3 protein. The table records approximately 500,000 distinct CDR3 sequences, under 30% of them present only once. This clonotype appeared a single time. This CDR3 contains 17 residues. V lost 4 bases, J lost 2 bases, and 22 bases lay in between. In germline, CDR1 is SGHRS, CDR2 YFSETQ. The same data also went into a second study, on T cells expressing NK-cell markers. Per that study: The TCR beta cDNA came from 5'RACE template switching with UMIs.

The input for sequencing was CD4+ T cells sorted from PBMCs, taken 11 to 12 days after vaccination. The rearrangement joins TRBV5-1 to TRBJ2-7, with D possibly called TRBD1 or TRBD2 (6 bases each). This clonotype was sampled from a man between 45 and 60 years old who received an inactivated influenza vaccine. CDR3 sequence: CASSATGGGRGAYEQYF. DNA for the CDR3: TGCGCCAGCAGCGCAACCGGAGGGGGGCGAGGGGCCTACGAGCAGTACTTC.